This T cell receptor beta chain was identified during a study of OX40 agonist ivuxolimab in advanced cancers. Study in general: The mean age was approximately 60 years, ranging from about 20 to 90, with roughly four fifths of participants male. Study-wide points: Clonal expansion among partial responders at 0.1-3.0 mg/kg ranked near the lowest.

Germline-derived CDR1 and CDR2 are MDHEN and SYDVKM. CDR3 length: 15 residues. V gave up 3 bases and J gave up 1 base; unmatched junction bases: 3. Sequenced by immunoSEQ multiplex PCR; TCRdb stores in-frame clones only, minus some. The sample contains roughly 82,000 clones, more than 80% of which appear only once. A note on this clone: The antigen remains unidentified.

V and J are TRBV28 and TRBJ1-3; 7 bases match TRBD1. Here the sequenced sample was CD4+ or CD8+ T cells sorted from blood, taken in a trial of the OX40 agonist ivuxolimab. This TCR came from an adult with an advanced solid tumor such as melanoma, head and neck, liver or kidney cancer. The CDR3 DNA is TGTGCCAGCAGTTTGGCAGGGGGGTCTGGAAACACCATATATTTT. It codes for CASSLAGGSGNTIYF.